This T cell receptor (beta chain) was retrieved from a study of blood T cell repertoires in COVID-19. Across the study: Samples came from the United States, Italy and Spain, spanning acute and convalescent COVID-19.

The protocol was immunoSEQ multiplex PCR, while the TCRdb copy is restricted to in-frame clones and leaves out a portion. The sample shows about 430,000 clones, 88% of them seen only once. Germline V gene sequence: CDR1 SGHVS, CDR2 FQNEAQ. Trimming shortened V by 5 bases and J by 3 bases, and 10 bases separated the two germline ends. The CDR3 runs 13 residues. The TCR was taken from a woman in her late teens or twenties who had been exposed to COVID-19. Sequenced: PBMCs or T cells enriched from blood (not recorded which). The rearrangement uses TRBV7-8 and TRBJ1-1; D might be TRBD1 (5 bases). This CDR3 reads CASSPGGYTEAFF. The CDR3 DNA sequence: TGTGCCAGCAGCCCTGGGGGGTACACTGAAGCTTTCTTT.